This T cell receptor (beta chain) derives from a study of T cell clonality in common variable immunodeficiency. Profiled with immunoSEQ multiplex PCR; TCRdb holds only in-frame clones, not every one. The sample holds roughly 52,000 clones, and no clone turns up only once. This clone was observed many times. This clonotype was sampled from a person aged 18 to 70 in good health. Specimen: peripheral blood mononuclear cells.

The CDR3 DNA, read in part, is TGCAGCGTTGTCTTTGGGGGCGTAGTGGGTCAGCCC. It yields the protein CSVVFGGVVGQP. The CDR3, in full, reads CSVVFGGVVGQPQHF. The chain couples TRBV29-1 to TRBJ1-5, with D perhaps matching TRBD1 (6 bases). The CDR3 is cut off 3 residues early in the read; its end comes from the germline J gene. This CDR3 is built from 15 residues. CDR1 is SQVTM, CDR2 ANQGSEA, per germline. The V gene lost 4 bases and the J gene lost 6 bases, with 19 bases spanning the gap.